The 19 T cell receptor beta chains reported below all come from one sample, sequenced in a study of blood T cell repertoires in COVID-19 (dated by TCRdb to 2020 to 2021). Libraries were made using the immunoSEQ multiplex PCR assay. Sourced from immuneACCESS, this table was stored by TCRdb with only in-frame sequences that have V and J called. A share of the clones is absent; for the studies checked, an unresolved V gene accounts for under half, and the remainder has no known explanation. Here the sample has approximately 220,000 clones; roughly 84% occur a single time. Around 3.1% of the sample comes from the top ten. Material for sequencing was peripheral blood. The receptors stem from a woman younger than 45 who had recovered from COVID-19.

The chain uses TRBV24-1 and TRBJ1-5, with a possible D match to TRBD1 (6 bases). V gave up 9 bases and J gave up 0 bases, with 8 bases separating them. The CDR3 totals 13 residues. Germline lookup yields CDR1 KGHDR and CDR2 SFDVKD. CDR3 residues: CATGGDSNQPQHF. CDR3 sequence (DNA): TGTGCCACCGGGGGCGATAGCAATCAGCCCCAGCATTTT.

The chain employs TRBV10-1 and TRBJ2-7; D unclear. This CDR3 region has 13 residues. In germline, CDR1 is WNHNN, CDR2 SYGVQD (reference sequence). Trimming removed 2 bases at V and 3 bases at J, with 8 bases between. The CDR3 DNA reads TGCGCCAGCAGTGAGAATCAGTACTACGAGCAGTACTTC. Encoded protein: CASSENQYYEQYF.

CDR3 loop: CASTPGTAKSPLHF. CDR3 DNA: TGTGCCAGCACCCCCGGGACAGCGAAGTCACCCCTCCACTTT. This rearrangement joins TRBV28 to TRBJ1-6, with 7 bases lining up with TRBD1. The J segment lost 10 bases and the V segment lost 7 bases, leaving 10 bases of the junction unmatched. Germline CDR1 is MDHEN and CDR2 is SYDVKM. CDR3 length: 14 residues.

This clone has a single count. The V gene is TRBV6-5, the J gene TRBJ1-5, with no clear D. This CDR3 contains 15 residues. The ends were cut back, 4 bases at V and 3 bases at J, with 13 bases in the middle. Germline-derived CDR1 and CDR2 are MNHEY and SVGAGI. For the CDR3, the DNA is TGTGCCAGCAGTTTTGATCGTCAGAACAATCAGCCCCAGCATTTT. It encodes CASSFDRQNNQPQHF.

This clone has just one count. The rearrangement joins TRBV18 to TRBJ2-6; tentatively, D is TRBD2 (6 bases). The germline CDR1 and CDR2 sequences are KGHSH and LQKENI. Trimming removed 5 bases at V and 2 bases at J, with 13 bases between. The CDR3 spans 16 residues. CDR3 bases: TGTGCCAGCTCAGGGGGACTGATCACTGGGGCCAACGTCCTGACTTTC. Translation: CASSGGLITGANVLTF.

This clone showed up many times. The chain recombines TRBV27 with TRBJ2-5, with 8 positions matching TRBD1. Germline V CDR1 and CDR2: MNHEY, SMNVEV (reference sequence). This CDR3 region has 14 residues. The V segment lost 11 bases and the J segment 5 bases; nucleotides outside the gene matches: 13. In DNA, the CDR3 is TGTGCCGTATCTCGGACAGGGAGCGGGGAGACCCAGTACTTC. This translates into CAVSRTGSGETQYF.

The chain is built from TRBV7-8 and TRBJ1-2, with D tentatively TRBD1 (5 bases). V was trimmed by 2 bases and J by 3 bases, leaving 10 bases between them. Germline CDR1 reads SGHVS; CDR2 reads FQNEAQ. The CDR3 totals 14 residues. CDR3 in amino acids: CASSLTAGHYGYTF. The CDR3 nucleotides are TGTGCCAGCAGCTTAACTGCAGGGCACTATGGCTACACCTTC. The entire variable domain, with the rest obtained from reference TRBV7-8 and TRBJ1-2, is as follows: GAGVSQSPRYKVAKRGQDVALRCDPISGHVSLFWYQQALGQGPEFLTYFQNEAQLDKSGLPSDRFFAERPEGSVSTLKIQRTQQEDSAVYLCASSLTAGHYGYTFGSGTRLTVV.

CDR3 bases: TGTGCCAGCAGCTTAACCCCTAGCAGCACAGATACGCAGTATTTT. It codes for CASSLTPSSTDTQYF. The chain couples TRBV11-3 to TRBJ2-3; maybe TRBD2 (5 bases). Germline CDR1 and CDR2: SGHNT and YENEEA. V lost 2 bases, J lost 0 bases, and 9 bases lay in between. CDR3 length: 15 amino acids.

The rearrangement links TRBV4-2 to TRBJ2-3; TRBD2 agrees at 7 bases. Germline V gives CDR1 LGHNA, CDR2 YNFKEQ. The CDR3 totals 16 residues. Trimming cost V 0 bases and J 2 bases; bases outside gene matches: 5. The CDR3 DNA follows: TGTGCCAGCAGCCAAGAGGCTAGCGGCCTCACAGATACGCAGTATTTT. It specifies CASSQEASGLTDTQYF.

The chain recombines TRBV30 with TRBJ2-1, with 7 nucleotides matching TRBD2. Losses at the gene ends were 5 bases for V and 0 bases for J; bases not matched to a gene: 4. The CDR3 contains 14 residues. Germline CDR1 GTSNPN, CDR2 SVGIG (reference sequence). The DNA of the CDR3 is TGTGCCTGGGGACTAGGCGGCTCCTACAATGAGCAGTTCTTC. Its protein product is CAWGLGGSYNEQFF.

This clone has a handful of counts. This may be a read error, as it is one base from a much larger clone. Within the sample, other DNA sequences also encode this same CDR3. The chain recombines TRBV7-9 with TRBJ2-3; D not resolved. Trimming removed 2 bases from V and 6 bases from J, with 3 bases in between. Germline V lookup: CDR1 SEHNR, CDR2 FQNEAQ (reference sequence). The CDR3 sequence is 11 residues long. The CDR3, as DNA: TGTGCCAGCAGCTTACAGGATACGCAGTATTTT. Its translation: CASSLQDTQYF. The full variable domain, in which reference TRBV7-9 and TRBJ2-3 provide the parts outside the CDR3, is DTGVSQNPRHKITKRGQNVTFRCDPISEHNRLYWYRQTLGQGPEFLTYFQNEAQLEKSRLLSDRFSAERPKGSFSTLEIQRTEQGDSAMYLCASSLQDTQYFGPGTRLTVL.

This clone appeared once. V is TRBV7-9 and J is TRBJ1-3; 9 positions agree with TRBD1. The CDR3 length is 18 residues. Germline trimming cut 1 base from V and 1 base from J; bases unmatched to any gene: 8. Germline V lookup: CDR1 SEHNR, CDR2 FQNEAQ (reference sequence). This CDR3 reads CASSLEPGQGLSGNTIYF. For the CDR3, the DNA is TGTGCCAGCAGCTTAGAGCCGGGACAGGGTCTGTCTGGAAACACCATATATTTT.

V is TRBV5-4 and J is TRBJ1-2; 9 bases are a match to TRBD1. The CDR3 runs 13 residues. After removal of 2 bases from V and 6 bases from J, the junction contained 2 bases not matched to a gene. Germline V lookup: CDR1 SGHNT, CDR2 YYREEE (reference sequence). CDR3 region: CASSLDRGNGYTF. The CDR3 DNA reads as TGTGCCAGCAGCTTAGACAGGGGGAATGGCTACACCTTC.

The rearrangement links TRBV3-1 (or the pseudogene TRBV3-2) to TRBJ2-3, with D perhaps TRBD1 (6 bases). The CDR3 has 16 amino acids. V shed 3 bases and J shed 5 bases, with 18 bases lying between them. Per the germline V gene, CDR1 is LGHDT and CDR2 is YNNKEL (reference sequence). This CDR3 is CASSQDSGTTQDTQYF. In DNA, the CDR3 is TGTGCCAGCAGCCAGGACTCGGGGACAACTCAAGATACGCAGTATTTT.

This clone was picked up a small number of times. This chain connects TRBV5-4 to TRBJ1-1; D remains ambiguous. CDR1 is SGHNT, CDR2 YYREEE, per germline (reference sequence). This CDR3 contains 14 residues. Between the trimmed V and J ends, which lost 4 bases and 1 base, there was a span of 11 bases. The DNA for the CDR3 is TGTGCCAGCAGCGGGTTTGGAGGGAACACTGAAGCTTTCTTT. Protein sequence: CASSGFGGNTEAFF.

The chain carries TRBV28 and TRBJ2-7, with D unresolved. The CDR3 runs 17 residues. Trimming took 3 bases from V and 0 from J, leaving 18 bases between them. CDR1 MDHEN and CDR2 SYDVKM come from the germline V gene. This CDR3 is CASSFETATLSSYEQYF. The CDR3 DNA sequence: TGTGCCAGCAGTTTCGAGACTGCTACCCTTTCCTCCTACGAGCAGTACTTC.

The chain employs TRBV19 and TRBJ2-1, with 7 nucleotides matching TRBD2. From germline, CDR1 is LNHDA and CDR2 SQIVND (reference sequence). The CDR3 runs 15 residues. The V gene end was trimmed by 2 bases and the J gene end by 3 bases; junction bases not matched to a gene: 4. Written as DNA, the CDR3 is TGTGCCAGTAGTATACTCGGGGGGTTCTACAATGAGCAGTTCTTC. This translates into CASSILGGFYNEQFF. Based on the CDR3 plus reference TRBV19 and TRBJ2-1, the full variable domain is DGGITQSPKYLFRKEGQNVTLSCEQNLNHDAMYWYRQDPGQGLRLIYYSQIVNDFQKGDIAEGYSVSREKKESFPLTVTSAQKNPTAFYLCASSILGGFYNEQFFGPGTRLTVL.

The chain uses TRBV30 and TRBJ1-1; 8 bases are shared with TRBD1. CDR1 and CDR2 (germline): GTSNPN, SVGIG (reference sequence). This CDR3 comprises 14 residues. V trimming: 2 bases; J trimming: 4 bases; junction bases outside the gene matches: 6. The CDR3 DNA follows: TGTGCCTGGAGTAGCGGACAGGGCGGCACTGAAGCTTTCTTT. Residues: CAWSSGQGGTEAFF. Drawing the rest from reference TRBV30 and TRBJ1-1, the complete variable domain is SQTIHQWPATLVQPVGSPLSLECTVEGTSNPNLYWYRQAAGRGLQLLFYSVGIGQISSEVPQNLSASRPQDRQFILSSKKLLLSDSGFYLCAWSSGQGGTEAFFGQGTRLTVV.

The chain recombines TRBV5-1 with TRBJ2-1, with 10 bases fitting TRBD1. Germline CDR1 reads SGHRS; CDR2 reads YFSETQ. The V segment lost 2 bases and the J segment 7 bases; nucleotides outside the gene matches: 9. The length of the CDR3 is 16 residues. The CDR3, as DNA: TGCGCCAGCAGCTTCGATGGGACAGGGGTTGTGAATGAGCAGTTCTTC. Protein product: CASSFDGTGVVNEQFF.